Described below is a single T cell receptor (beta chain) sequence and its context. This record belongs to a study of blood T cell repertoires in COVID-19. Whole-study context: The study drew acute and convalescent COVID-19 samples from the United States, Italy and Spain.

In the study's own analysis: Amplification of reference gene primers provided the estimated nucleated cell counts. Clones were sequenced by immunoSEQ multiplex PCR, and TCRdb holds only the in-frame ones, with some missing. V, J and clone size are taken as reported in that table, and D and trimming were inferred from the DNA itself. The sample holds about 160,000 clones, about 74% seen once. The CDR3 is made up of 14 amino acids. Germline CDR1 and CDR2: SNHLY and FYNNEI. Trimming cost V 3 bases and J 7 bases; bases outside gene matches: 3. Specimen: peripheral blood. This TCR came from a man in his fifties or sixties with acute or convalescent COVID-19. The chain is built from TRBV2 and TRBJ2-1; 10 bases agree with TRBD2. The CDR3 bases are TGTGCCAGCAGTGAGAGCGGGGGGGCGAATGAGCAGTTCTTC. Protein sequence: CASSESGGANEQFF.